Listed below are T cell receptor beta chains from one sample, sequenced in a study of blood T cell repertoires in COVID-19. Clones were sequenced by immunoSEQ multiplex PCR, and TCRdb holds only the in-frame ones, with some missing. The table has about 140,000 clones, around 81% seen once. Sequences were obtained from peripheral blood. These receptors were collected from a human donor in a cohort sampled during active COVID-19. Both conserved end residues are part of each CDR3. The D gene is left open where the match is weak. Clone size is not always given. Where it is, it says once, few, many or a class for expanded clones.

v_gene	d_gene	abundance	j_gene	len	CDR3aa	CDR3nt
TRBV11-2	-	medium-sized	TRBJ1-3	15	CASSLLSGSGNTIYF	TGTGCCAGCAGCTTACTGTCAGGGTCTGGAAACACCATATATTTT
TRBV19	-	-	TRBJ1-2	15	CASTTKTQKGAGYTF	TGTGCCAGTACCACTAAGACTCAGAAGGGAGCTGGCTACACCTTC
TRBV5-4	TRBD2	-	TRBJ2-7	15	CASSLGGRASSEQYF	TGTGCCAGCAGCTTGGGCGGGAGGGCCTCCTCCGAGCAGTACTTC
TRBV11-2	-	-	TRBJ2-5	17	CASSLDPPTKGGETQYF	TGTGCCAGCAGCTTAGACCCCCCAACAAAGGGCGGGGAGACCCAGTACTTC
TRBV7-9	-	-	TRBJ2-7	13	CASSLGRAYEQYF	TGTGCCAGCAGCTTAGGAAGAGCCTACGAGCAGTACTTC
TRBV5-1	-	-	TRBJ2-7	13	CASSYGTTYEQYF	TGCGCCAGCAGCTACGGGACAACCTACGAGCAGTACTTC
TRBV5-1	TRBD1	few	TRBJ1-3	16	CASSADDRASGNTIYF	TGCGCCAGCAGCGCCGACGACAGGGCCTCTGGAAACACCATATATTTT
TRBV4-1	-	few	TRBJ2-1	17	CASSYLGGRALQDEQFF	TGCGCCAGCAGCTACTTGGGGGGACGGGCGCTACAGGATGAGCAGTTCTTC
TRBV11-2	TRBD1	once	TRBJ2-7	15	CASSLEGQGHYEQYF	TGTGCCAGCAGCTTAGAGGGACAGGGCCACTACGAGCAGTACTTC
TRBV7-9	-	-	TRBJ2-7	13	CASSEENTREQYF	TGTGCCAGCAGCGAAGAGAACACTAGGGAGCAGTACTTC
TRBV6-6	TRBD1	-	TRBJ1-6	16	CASSYPDRVWNSPLHF	TGTGCCAGCAGTTACCCCGACAGGGTGTGGAATTCACCCCTCCACTTT
TRBV2	TRBD2	-	TRBJ2-5	19	CASSEAVIGLAGAKETQYF	TGTGCCAGCAGTGAAGCGGTAATAGGACTAGCGGGAGCAAAAGAGACCCAGTACTTC
TRBV4-2	-	once	TRBJ1-5	15	CASSQNRNSNQPQHF	TGTGCCAGCAGCCAAAACAGGAATAGCAATCAGCCCCAGCATTTT
TRBV4-3	-	-	TRBJ2-1	17	CASSQDLGGFSYNEQFF	TGCGCCAGCAGCCAAGATCTCGGCGGCTTCTCCTACAATGAGCAGTTCTTC
TRBV11-2	-	once	TRBJ2-3	16	CASSKRQESGTDTQYF	TGTGCCAGCAGCAAACGACAGGAGTCTGGCACAGATACGCAGTATTTT
TRBV2	-	-	TRBJ1-5	15	CASSGGGRRYQPQHF	TGTGCCAGCAGCGGGGGCGGGAGACGGTATCAGCCCCAGCATTTT
TRBV3-1/TRBV3-2	-	-	TRBJ1-5	15	CASSQVTVRNQPQHF	TGTGCCAGCAGCCAAGTTACAGTGAGAAATCAGCCCCAGCATTTT
TRBV19	TRBD2	-	TRBJ2-3	16	CASRTGLAGRSDTQYF	TGTGCCAGTAGAACGGGACTAGCGGGAAGGTCAGATACGCAGTATTTT
TRBV6-6	TRBD2	-	TRBJ2-7	14	CASNRGTNSYEQYF	TGTGCCAGCAACAGAGGGACTAACTCCTACGAGCAGTACTTC
TRBV6-1	-	-	TRBJ2-7	11	CASSEGLEQYF	TGTGCCAGCAGTGAAGGACTGGAGCAGTACTTC
TRBV2	-	-	TRBJ2-1	16	CASNPAGQRSYNEQFF	TGTGCCAGCAACCCCGCCGGACAACGCTCCTACAATGAGCAGTTCTTC
TRBV15	-	-	TRBJ2-7	17	CATSRVVGQSMSYEQYF	TGTGCCACCAGCAGAGTGGTCGGACAGTCTATGTCCTACGAGCAGTACTTC
TRBV7-2	TRBD1	-	TRBJ1-4	15	CASSQIGTVNEKLFF	TGTGCCAGCAGTCAGATCGGGACAGTGAATGAAAAACTGTTTTTT
TRBV19	TRBD1	once	TRBJ1-1	14	CASSITGGFTEAFF	TGTGCCAGTAGTATAACAGGGGGTTTCACTGAAGCTTTCTTT
TRBV28	TRBD1	-	TRBJ2-7	15	CASSPRTGGYNEQYF	TGTGCCAGCAGTCCTCGGACAGGGGGCTACAACGAGCAGTACTTC
TRBV5-6	-	-	TRBJ1-6	16	CASSSQGNSYNSPLHF	TGTGCCAGCAGCTCCCAGGGGAACTCCTATAATTCACCCCTCCACTTT
TRBV6-6	-	-	TRBJ2-7	14	CASSYSMGEDEQYF	TGTGCCAGCAGTTACTCAATGGGGGAGGACGAGCAGTACTTC
TRBV5-6	-	-	TRBJ2-3	14	CASSLRSGTDTQYF	TGTGCCAGCAGCTTGAGGAGCGGCACAGATACGCAGTATTTT
TRBV21-1	-	-	TRBJ2-5	15	CASSKRTGCQETQYF	TGTGCCAGCAGCAAGCGGACAGGGTGTCAAGAGACCCAGTACTTC
TRBV4-1	-	-	TRBJ2-3	14	CASRQSYSTDTQYF	TGCGCCAGCAGACAGAGTTATAGCACAGATACGCAGTATTTT